A selection of T cell receptor beta chains follows, all from one sample in a study of T cells after yellow fever vaccination. One entry per CDR3 protein results from TCRdb running MiXCR on the 5' RACE reads. The sample consists of some 70,000 distinct CDR3 sequences, approximately 7% of them appearing once. Sample: CD8+ T cells sorted from PBMCs, taken about 41 days after the first yellow fever vaccination. The receptors here all came from a man younger than 35 who received the YFV17D yellow fever vaccine. CDR3s include the opening cysteine and the closing phenylalanine or tryptophan. The D gene is left open where the match is weak. Expanded clones get a size class; other rows say once, few or many, or leave the size out.

>TRBV20-1|many|TRBJ2-1|20|TRBD2
TGCAGTGCTAGAGATTTAGGGGTCGGGGGGGCAACTAGCTCCTACAATGAGCAGTTCTTC
CSARDLGVGGATSSYNEQFF
>TRBV19|.|TRBJ2-7|15|TRBD2
TGTGCCAGTAGTATAGGGACTAGCGGCTCCTACGAGCAGTACTTC
CASSIGTSGSYEQYF
>TRBV29-1|many|TRBJ2-6|18|.
TGCAGCGTTGAAGTGGCGCAGGGCCGAAACTCTGGGGCCAACGTCCTGACTTTC
CSVEVAQGRNSGANVLTF
>TRBV4-3|many|TRBJ2-5|19|TRBD1
TGCGCCAGCAGCCGGGCCTTTTTTGAGGGGGCCGGGAAGTATGCGACCCAGTACTTC
CASSRAFFEGAGKYATQYF
>TRBV29-1|many|TRBJ2-3|12|.
TGCAGCGTTGAAGACAACACAGATACGCAGTATTTT
CSVEDNTDTQYF
>TRBV11-1|few|TRBJ2-3|19|TRBD2
TGTGCCAGCAGCCCACGATTGGTAGCGGGGCGATTAGGTGCGGATACGCAGTATTTT
CASSPRLVAGRLGADTQYF
>TRBV7-2|many|TRBJ2-7|15|TRBD1
TGTGCCAGCAGCTTCGGGACAGGAAAGACCTACGAGCAGTACTTC
CASSFGTGKTYEQYF
>TRBV5-1|many|TRBJ2-1|13|.
TGCGCCAGCAGCTTGGCCGATTCCTACGAGCAGTTCTTC
CASSLADSYEQFF
>TRBV18|few|TRBJ1-2|14|.
TGTGCCAGCTCACCACCCACAGTTCCGGGCGGCTACACCTTC
CASSPPTVPGGYTF
>TRBV20-1|.|TRBJ2-1|17|.
TGCAGTGCTAGAACGACAGACGACCCTCTCTCCTACAATGAGCAGTTCTTC
CSARTTDDPLSYNEQFF
>TRBV7-6|few|TRBJ2-1|16|TRBD2
TGTGCCAGCAGCCCTAAGGGACTAGCGGTCTACAATGAGCAGTTCTTC
CASSPKGLAVYNEQFF
>TRBV6-5|many|TRBJ2-7|13|.
TGTGCCAGCAGACAGGGCCACTCCTACGAGCAGTACTTC
CASRQGHSYEQYF
>TRBV27|.|TRBJ2-7|14|TRBD1
TGTGCCAGCAGCTATAGACAGGGCTCCTACGAGCAGTACTTC
CASSYRQGSYEQYF
>TRBV20-1|many|TRBJ2-1|16|.
TGCAGTGCTAGAGTCAGCGCGGGGGCTTTCTACAATGAGCAGTTCTTC
CSARVSAGAFYNEQFF
>TRBV7-8|many|TRBJ2-7|16|.
TGTGCCAGCAGCTTAAGTGCAGACCTGGGGATGAAGGAGCAGTACTTC
CASSLSADLGMKEQYF
>TRBV4-3|.|TRBJ2-1|18|.
TGCGCCAGCAGCCAAGATTCTATTGCGGAGAGCAACTACAATGAGCAGTTCTTC
CASSQDSIAESNYNEQFF
>TRBV25-1|few|TRBJ1-1|14|.
TGTGCCAGCACAGACTACACGACGAACACTGAAGCTTTCTTT
CASTDYTTNTEAFF
>TRBV3-1|.|TRBJ2-5|13|.
TGTGCCAGCAGCAAGGACCAGCAAGAGACCCAGTACTTC
CASSKDQQETQYF
>TRBV11-3|many|TRBJ2-2|15|TRBD2
TGTGCCAGCAGCGCAGGGACTAGCGGAAACGGGGAGCTGTTTTTT
CASSAGTSGNGELFF
>TRBV5-1|medium-sized|TRBJ2-3|15|.
TGCGCCAGCAGCCCAGGACAGACTAGCACAGATACGCAGTATTTT
CASSPGQTSTDTQYF
>TRBV20-1|few|TRBJ2-1|16|TRBD2
TGCAGTGCTAGAGATCTCCTAGCGGGGTCCTACAATGAGCAGTTCTTC
CSARDLLAGSYNEQFF
>TRBV13|.|TRBJ1-5|14|.
TGTGCCAGCAGCACCCGGACAGAAAATCAGCCCCAGCATTTT
CASSTRTENQPQHF
>TRBV4-3|many|TRBJ2-1|14|.
TGCGCCAGCAGCCAAGGGAGGGCAGGCAATGAGCAGTTCTTC
CASSQGRAGNEQFF
>TRBV12-3/TRBV12-4|few|TRBJ2-5|14|TRBD2
TGTGCCAGCAGACCCGGGGGGTCCCAAGAGACCCAGTACTTC
CASRPGGSQETQYF
>TRBV19|few|TRBJ2-1|15|.
TGTGCCAGTAGTACCGGGGTCAATGACTACAATGAGCAGTTCTTC
CASSTGVNDYNEQFF
>TRBV11-2|many|TRBJ2-3|13|.
TGTGCCAGCAGCTTAGATGCGGGAGATACGCAGTATTTT
CASSLDAGDTQYF
>TRBV7-9|many|TRBJ1-2|14|.
TGTGCCAGCAGCTTAGTAGGGCTCTTCTATGGCTACACCTTC
CASSLVGLFYGYTF
>TRBV5-6|many|TRBJ1-1|11|.
TGTGCCAGCAGCTTGGGGCATCTGGCTTTCTTT
CASSLGHLAFF
>TRBV15|.|TRBJ2-2|12|.
TGTGCCACCAGCAGAGAGGACGGGGAGCTGTTTTTT
CATSREDGELFF
>TRBV3-1|many|TRBJ2-3|14|TRBD2
TGTGCCAGCCGTCAAGGACTAGCCGCAGATACGCAGTATTTT
CASRQGLAADTQYF
>TRBV7-6|many|TRBJ1-5|13|.
TGTGCCAGCAGCTTCGGTAGCAATCAGCCCCAGCATTTT
CASSFGSNQPQHF
>TRBV3-1|many|TRBJ2-7|14|.
TGTGCCAGCAGCCAACCCGGGGGCATCTACGAGCAGTACTTC
CASSQPGGIYEQYF
>TRBV29-1|many|TRBJ2-2|13|TRBD2
TGCAGCGGGACTAGCGGGTTCACCGGGGAGCTGTTTTTT
CSGTSGFTGELFF
>TRBV10-3|many|TRBJ1-3|14|TRBD1
TGTGCCACCCGGGACAGCAATTCTGGAAACACCATATATTTT
CATRDSNSGNTIYF
>TRBV5-1|.|TRBJ1-5|15|.
TGCGCCAGCAGCTATGAGGGGGTAAGCAATCAGCCCCAGCATTTT
CASSYEGVSNQPQHF
>TRBV7-9|.|TRBJ1-2|14|.
TGTGCCAGCAGCTCAGGGCAGTCTAACTATGGCTACACCTTC
CASSSGQSNYGYTF
>TRBV12-3/TRBV12-4|.|TRBJ2-2|18|TRBD1
TGTGCCAGCATCGCTGGAGAGGGGGCCAGAAACGACATCGGGGAGCTGTTTTTT
CASIAGEGARNDIGELFF
>TRBV5-1|many|TRBJ2-7|16|.
TGCGCCAGCAGTTTGGGGCGGGGAACGGCCTCCTACGAGCAGTACTTC
CASSLGRGTASYEQYF
>TRBV11-3|.|TRBJ2-1|15|TRBD2
TGTGCCAGCAGCCCCCGTAGCGGGGGATCCAATGAGCAGTTCTTC
CASSPRSGGSNEQFF
>TRBV6-6|many|TRBJ2-2|15|TRBD1
TGTGCCAGCAGTTATCGGGACAGGGGTCGCGGGGAGCTGTTTTTT
CASSYRDRGRGELFF
>TRBV20-1|many|TRBJ2-3|18|TRBD2
TGCAGTGCTAGATCTGAGGAGTCAAGCGGGGGCCAAACAGATACGCAGTATTTT
CSARSEESSGGQTDTQYF
>TRBV4-3|few|TRBJ2-1|15|.
TGCGCCAGCAGCCAGGGGACTGGGACATACAATGAGCAGTTCTTC
CASSQGTGTYNEQFF
>TRBV20-1|many|TRBJ2-5|17|TRBD2
TGCAGTGCTAGAAGTGTGGAGAGTAGCGGGGCGATAGAGACCCAGTACTTC
CSARSVESSGAIETQYF
>TRBV7-2|many|TRBJ2-5|14|.
TGTGCCAGCAGCTCCTTCGGCGGGGCAGAGACCCAGTACTTC
CASSSFGGAETQYF
>TRBV28|many|TRBJ2-1|17|TRBD2
TGTGCCAGCAGTTTAGAGCGGGGGGCTCCCTTCAACAATGAGCAGTTCTTC
CASSLERGAPFNNEQFF
>TRBV4-1|few|TRBJ2-7|13|.
TGCGCCAGCAGCCCAGAACAGGGCTACGAGCAGTACTTC
CASSPEQGYEQYF
>TRBV2|many|TRBJ2-1|17|.
TGTGCCAGCAGTCACCCTACCTCTGGGCGGGGGCCTAACGAGCAGTTCTTC
CASSHPTSGRGPNEQFF
>TRBV5-5|few|TRBJ2-3|15|.
TGTGCCAGCAGCTTGGAGGTCGTAAGCACAGATACGCAGTATTTT
CASSLEVVSTDTQYF
>TRBV5-1|few|TRBJ1-1|15|.
TGCGCCAGCAGCTTGACATCTCCCATGAACACTGAAGCTTTCTTT
CASSLTSPMNTEAFF